This TCR beta chain was sequenced for a study of CD8+ T cells in alopecia areata. Study context: At a dose of 5 to 10 mg twice daily, oral tofacitinib was given to treated patients.

The V end was cut by 0 bases, the J end by 8 bases, with 7 bases between. CDR3 length: 12 residues. The germline V gene encodes CDR1 SGHDN and CDR2 FVKESK. This clone was observed a handful of times. Its specificity is unknown. Study-level points and caveats: Many expanded lesional clones persisted during tofacitinib (in both scalp and blood). Normal scalp had lower clonality than lesional scalp, with alopecia totalis/universalis lesions showing this most strongly.

RNA extraction was followed by reverse transcription into cDNA, which acted as the sequencing template. The protocol was immunoSEQ multiplex PCR, while the TCRdb copy is restricted to in-frame clones and leaves out a portion. The table includes 87,000 or so clones, about two thirds detected once. As to treatment: oral pan-JAK inhibitor, 5-10 mg twice daily. The investigators collected lesional scalp punch biopsies and peripheral blood from alopecia areata patients. The input for sequencing was CD8+ T cells sorted from blood, taken at approximately week 45, from a patient treated with tofacitinib. V usage is TRBV14 and J usage is TRBJ1-2, with unresolved D. The receptor was isolated from a human donor with alopecia areata. The CDR3 loop reads CASSQELRGYTF. For the CDR3, the DNA is TGTGCCAGCAGCCAAGAATTGAGAGGCTACACCTTC.